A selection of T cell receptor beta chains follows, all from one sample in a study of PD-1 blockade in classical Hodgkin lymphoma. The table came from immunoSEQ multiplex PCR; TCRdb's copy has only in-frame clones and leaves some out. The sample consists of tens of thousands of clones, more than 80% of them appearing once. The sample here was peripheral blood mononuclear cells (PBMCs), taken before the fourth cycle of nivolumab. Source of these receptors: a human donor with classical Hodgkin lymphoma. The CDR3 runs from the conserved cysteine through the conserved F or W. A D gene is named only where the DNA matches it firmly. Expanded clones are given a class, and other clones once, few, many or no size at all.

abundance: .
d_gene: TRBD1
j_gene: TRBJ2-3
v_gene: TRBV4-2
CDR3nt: TGTGCCAGCAGCCTCGGGGACAGGGGACCAGATACGCAGTATTTT
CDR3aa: CASSLGDRGPDTQYF

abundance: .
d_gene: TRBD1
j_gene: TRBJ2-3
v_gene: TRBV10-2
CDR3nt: TGCGCCAGCACTAAGGGACAGGATAGCACAGATACGCAGTATTTT
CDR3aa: CASTKGQDSTDTQYF

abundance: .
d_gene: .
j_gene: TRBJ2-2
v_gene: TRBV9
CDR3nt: TGTGCCAGCAGCCCCTGGGGGGCTAACACCGGGGAGCTGTTTTTT
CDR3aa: CASSPWGANTGELFF

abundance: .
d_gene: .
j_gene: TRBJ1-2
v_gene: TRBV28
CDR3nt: TGTGCCAGCAGTTTGAACAACTATGGCTACACCTTC
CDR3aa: CASSLNNYGYTF

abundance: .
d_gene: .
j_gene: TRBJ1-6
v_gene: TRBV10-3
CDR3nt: TGTGCCATCAGTGAATTTGTCGGCTTGAGCTCCTATAATTCACCCCTCCACTTT
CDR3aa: CAISEFVGLSSYNSPLHF

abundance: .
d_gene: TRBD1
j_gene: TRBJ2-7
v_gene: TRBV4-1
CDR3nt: TGCGCCAGCAGCCATGGGACAGGGAGCTCCTACGAGCAGTACTTC
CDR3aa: CASSHGTGSSYEQYF

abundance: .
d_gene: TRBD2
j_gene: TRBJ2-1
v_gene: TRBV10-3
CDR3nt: TGTGCCATCAGTGGTCCGGGAGGGCTTGCCCATGAGCAGTTCTTC
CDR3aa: CAISGPGGLAHEQFF

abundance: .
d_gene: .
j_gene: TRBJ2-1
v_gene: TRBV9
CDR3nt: TGTGCCAGCAGCGTAGGACAGACTAATGAGCAGTTCTTC
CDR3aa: CASSVGQTNEQFF

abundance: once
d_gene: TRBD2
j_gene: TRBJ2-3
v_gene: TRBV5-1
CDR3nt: TGCGCCAGCAGCTTGGCCCCCAGCGGGGACACAGATACGCAGTATTTT
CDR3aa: CASSLAPSGDTDTQYF

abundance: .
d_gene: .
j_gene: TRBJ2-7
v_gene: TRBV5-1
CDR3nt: TGCGCCAGCAGCTCCCCGGACTCCTCCTACGAGCAGTACTTC
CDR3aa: CASSSPDSSYEQYF

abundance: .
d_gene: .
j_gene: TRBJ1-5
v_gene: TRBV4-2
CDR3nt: TGTGCCAGCAGCTCTCCGGATCAGCCCCAGCATTTT
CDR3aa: CASSSPDQPQHF

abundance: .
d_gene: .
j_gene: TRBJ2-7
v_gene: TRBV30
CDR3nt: TGTGCCTGGAGTGTACGGAACAGGGTGGGCGAGCAGTACTTC
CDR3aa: CAWSVRNRVGEQYF

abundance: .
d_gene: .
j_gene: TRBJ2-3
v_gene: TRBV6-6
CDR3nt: TGTGCCAGCAGCCCCGCTTTAGATACGCAGTATTTT
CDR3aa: CASSPALDTQYF

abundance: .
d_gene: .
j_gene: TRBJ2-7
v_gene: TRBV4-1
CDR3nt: TGCGCCAGCAGCCAAGAAACGGGAGTCTGGTACGAGCAGTACTTC
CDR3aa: CASSQETGVWYEQYF

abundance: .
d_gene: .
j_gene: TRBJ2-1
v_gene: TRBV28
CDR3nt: TGTGCCAGCAGCCGGGGGACGAGCTCCTACAATGAGCAGTTCTTC
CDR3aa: CASSRGTSSYNEQFF

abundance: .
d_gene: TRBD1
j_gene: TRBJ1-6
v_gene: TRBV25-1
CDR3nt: TGTGCCAGCAGTGGGGGACAGGGTCGAAATAATTCACCCCTCCACTTT
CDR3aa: CASSGGQGRNNSPLHF

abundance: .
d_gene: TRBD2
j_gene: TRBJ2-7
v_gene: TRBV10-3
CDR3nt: TGTGCCATCGGGGGGGGAGGTTCCTACGAGCAGTACTTC
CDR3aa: CAIGGGGSYEQYF

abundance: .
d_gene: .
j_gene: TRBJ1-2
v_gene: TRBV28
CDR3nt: TGTGCCAGCAGTTTATTAGAAGGGTTTGGGAATGGCTACACCTTC
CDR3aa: CASSLLEGFGNGYTF

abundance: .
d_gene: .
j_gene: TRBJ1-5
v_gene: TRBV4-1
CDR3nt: TGCGCCAGCAGCCCCGGGACACCTTATCAGCCCCAGCATTTT
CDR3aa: CASSPGTPYQPQHF

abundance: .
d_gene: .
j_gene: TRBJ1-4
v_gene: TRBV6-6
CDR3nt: TGTGCCAGCAGTTACGGGTTCGGTGAAAAACTGTTTTTT
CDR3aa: CASSYGFGEKLFF

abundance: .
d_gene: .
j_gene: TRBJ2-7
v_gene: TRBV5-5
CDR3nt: TGTGCCAGCAGCCCCTTATGGGGACTCGCAAACTCCTACGAGCAGTACTTC
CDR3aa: CASSPLWGLANSYEQYF

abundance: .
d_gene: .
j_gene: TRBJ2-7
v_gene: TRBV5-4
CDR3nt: TGTGCCAGCAGCTCGAAGTCGGGTAGCTCCTACGAGCAGTACTTC
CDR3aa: CASSSKSGSSYEQYF

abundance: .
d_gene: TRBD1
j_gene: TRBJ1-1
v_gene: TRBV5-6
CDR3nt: TGTGCCAGCAGCGCCGTCGACTGGACAGGGGGCACTGAAGCTTTCTTT
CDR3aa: CASSAVDWTGGTEAFF

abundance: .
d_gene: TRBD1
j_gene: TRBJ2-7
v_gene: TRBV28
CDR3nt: TGTGCCAGCAGCCACAGGGGGGTTGTGGGCGAGCAGTACTTC
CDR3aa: CASSHRGVVGEQYF

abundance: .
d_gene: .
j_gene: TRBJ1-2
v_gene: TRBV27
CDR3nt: TGTGCCAGCAGCCCCCCGTCCCGGGCGATTAACTATGGCTACACCTTC
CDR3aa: CASSPPSRAINYGYTF

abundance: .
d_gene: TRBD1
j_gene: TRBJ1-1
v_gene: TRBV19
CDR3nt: TGTGCCAGTAGTATTTGGGACAGGAACACTGAAGCTTTCTTT
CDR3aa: CASSIWDRNTEAFF

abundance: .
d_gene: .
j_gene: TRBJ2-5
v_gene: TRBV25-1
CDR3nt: TGTGCCAGCAGTGAATTCGCAAAAGAGACCCAGTACTTC
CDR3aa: CASSEFAKETQYF

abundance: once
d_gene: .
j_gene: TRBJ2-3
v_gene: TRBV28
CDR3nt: TGTGCCAGCAGGCTCACAGGGACCACAGATACGCAGTATTTT
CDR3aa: CASRLTGTTDTQYF

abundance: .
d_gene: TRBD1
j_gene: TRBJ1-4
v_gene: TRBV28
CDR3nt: TGTGCCAGCCGACAAAGCCCCGGGACAGGGGAGGAAAAACTGTTTTTT
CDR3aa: CASRQSPGTGEEKLFF

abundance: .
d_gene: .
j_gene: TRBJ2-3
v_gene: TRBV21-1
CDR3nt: TGTGCCAGCAGCAAGTTGAACAGGCCCACAGATACGCAGTATTTT
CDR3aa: CASSKLNRPTDTQYF

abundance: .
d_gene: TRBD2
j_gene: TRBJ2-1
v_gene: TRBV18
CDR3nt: TGTGCCAGCTCCCGAGGACTAGCGGGGTCAGGGGAGCAGTTCTTC
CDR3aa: CASSRGLAGSGEQFF

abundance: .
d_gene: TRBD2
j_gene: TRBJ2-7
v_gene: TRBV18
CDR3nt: TGTGCCAGCTCACGGAACGCAGACGGGGGGGACGAGCAGTACTTC
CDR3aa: CASSRNADGGDEQYF

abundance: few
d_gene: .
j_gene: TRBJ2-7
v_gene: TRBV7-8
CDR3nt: TGTGCCAGCCGACGTAGGTCATCCTACGAGCAGTACTTC
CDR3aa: CASRRRSSYEQYF

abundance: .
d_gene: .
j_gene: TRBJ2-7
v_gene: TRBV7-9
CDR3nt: TGTGCCAGCAGCCCCCCGGGACGGACCTACGAGCAGTACTTC
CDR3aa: CASSPPGRTYEQYF

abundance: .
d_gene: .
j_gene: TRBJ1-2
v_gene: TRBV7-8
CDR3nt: TGTGCCAGCAGCTTTATTCCGGGGACCCCCTATGGCTACACCTTC
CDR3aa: CASSFIPGTPYGYTF

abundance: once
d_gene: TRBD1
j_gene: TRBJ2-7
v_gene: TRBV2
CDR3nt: TGTGCCAGTAACCGGGACAGGGAGTACGAGCAGTACTTC
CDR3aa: CASNRDREYEQYF